Listed here is a single T cell receptor beta chain. Its antigen is not known. These data originate in a study of T cell responses to AZD1222 COVID-19 vaccine. The study's findings and limits: The study found Spike-specific TCR breadth and depth rose after two AZD1222 doses.

Libraries were prepared by immunoSEQ multiplex PCR; TCRdb keeps only in-frame clonotypes and omits some of them. The profile covers approximately 100,000 clones, with over 80% appearing a single time and 7.5% taken by the ten largest. J lost 2 bases, V lost 3 bases, and 7 bases had no gene match. Germline assignment: CDR1 MGHDK and CDR2 SYGVNS. This CDR3 contains 16 residues. This chain uses TRBV25-1 with TRBJ2-4; 7 bases match TRBD1. This receptor was obtained from an adult in good health. The specimen comprised peripheral blood, sampled on day 0 of AZD1222 vaccination. In DNA, the CDR3 is TGTGCCAGCAGTGATACTCGACAGGGAACCAAAAACATTCAGTACTTC. Translation: CASSDTRQGTKNIQYF.